These T cell receptor beta chains were read from a single sample in a study of shared T cell receptors in the human thymus. Repertoires were generated with immunoSEQ multiplex PCR, while TCRdb's copy carries only in-frame clones and drops some. Of fewer than 700,000 clones listed, roughly 90% are singletons. These sequences were also reported in another study, on human thymus T cells.

Sequenced: thymocytes. These receptors all come from a boy younger than two with a congenital heart defect. CDR3s include the opening cysteine and the closing phenylalanine or tryptophan. A D gene is named only where the DNA matches it firmly. Where a row states a size, it is once, few, many or the class of an expanded clone; other rows omit it.

>TRBD2|TRBJ2-2|once|17|TRBV4-2
CASSQDGLAGERGELFF
TGTGCCAGCAGCCAAGATGGGCTAGCGGGAGAGAGAGGGGAGCTGTTTTTT
>-|TRBJ2-1|once|16|TRBV7-8
CASIQKGAGSYNEQFF
TGTGCCAGCATACAGAAAGGGGCGGGATCCTACAATGAGCAGTTCTTC
>-|TRBJ1-1|-|12|TRBV6-6
CASSPDYTEAFF
TGTGCCAGCAGCCCCGACTACACTGAAGCTTTCTTT
>TRBD2|TRBJ2-1|-|16|TRBV7-6
CASSSWTSGRANEQFF
TGTGCCAGCAGCAGCTGGACTAGCGGGAGGGCCAATGAGCAGTTCTTC
>-|TRBJ1-5|once|12|TRBV16
CASSRSGEPQHF
TGTGCCAGCAGCCGATCAGGGGAGCCCCAGCATTTT
>-|TRBJ2-5|-|14|TRBV15
CATSRQGYQETQYF
TGTGCCACCAGCAGACAGGGATACCAAGAGACCCAGTACTTC
>TRBD2|TRBJ2-3|-|17|TRBV19
CASSTLVAGEDTDTQYF
TGTGCCAGTAGTACGCTTGTTGCGGGAGAGGACACAGATACGCAGTATTTT
>-|TRBJ2-1|-|14|TRBV7-2
CASSFPGNNNEQFF
TGTGCCAGCAGCTTCCCCGGGAACAACAATGAGCAGTTCTTC
>TRBD2|TRBJ2-1|-|16|TRBV5-1
CASSPDGTRVRDEQFF
TGCGCCAGCAGCCCGGACGGGACTAGGGTTCGCGATGAGCAGTTCTTC
>-|TRBJ2-5|-|17|TRBV5-6
CASSFKDSLGSQETQYF
TGTGCCAGCAGCTTTAAGGACAGTCTGGGGTCCCAAGAGACCCAGTACTTC
>-|TRBJ2-7|-|14|TRBV5-5
CASSLVQGRYEQYF
TGTGCCAGCAGCTTGGTGCAGGGGCGATACGAGCAGTACTTC
>-|TRBJ2-7|-|15|TRBV23-1
CASSQLDLRPSEQYF
TGCGCCAGCAGTCAGTTGGACTTAAGACCCTCCGAGCAGTACTTC
>TRBD2|TRBJ2-2|-|15|TRBV19
CASSPLAGGTGELFF
TGTGCCAGTAGTCCCTTAGCGGGAGGGACCGGGGAGCTGTTTTTT
>-|TRBJ1-5|-|14|TRBV9
CASRWEGRNQPQHF
TGTGCCAGCCGATGGGAGGGTCGCAATCAGCCCCAGCATTTT
>-|TRBJ2-3|-|14|TRBV15
CATSTDTPGDTQYF
TGTGCCACCAGCACAGACACGCCAGGGGATACGCAGTATTTT
>-|TRBJ1-5|-|13|TRBV27
CASSPISNQPQHF
TGTGCCAGCAGTCCCATTAGCAATCAGCCCCAGCATTTT
>TRBD2|TRBJ2-7|-|15|TRBV6-1
CASSFTSGRAYEQYF
TGTGCCAGCAGTTTTACTAGCGGGAGGGCTTACGAGCAGTACTTC
>-|TRBJ1-4|-|14|TRBV6-5
CASSPEGRNEKLFF
TGTGCCAGCAGTCCCGAGGGCCGTAATGAAAAACTGTTTTTT
>-|TRBJ1-3|-|14|TRBV27
CASSTQGSGNTIYF
TGTGCCAGCAGTACTCAGGGTTCTGGAAACACCATATATTTT
>TRBD1|TRBJ2-1|-|17|TRBV11-2
CASSLLPGTGADNEQFF
TGTGCCAGCAGCTTATTACCCGGGACAGGGGCTGACAATGAGCAGTTCTTC
>-|TRBJ2-1|-|14|TRBV27
CASSYGEHYNEQFF
TGTGCCAGCAGCTACGGGGAGCACTACAATGAGCAGTTCTTC
>-|TRBJ2-3|-|14|TRBV2
CASNRSAGVDTQYF
TGTGCCAGCAACCGATCCGCCGGGGTCGATACGCAGTATTTT
>TRBD2|TRBJ2-7|-|16|TRBV30
CAWSVPGSGRSYEQYF
TGTGCCTGGAGTGTACCAGGAAGCGGGAGATCATACGAGCAGTACTTC
>TRBD1|TRBJ1-2|-|12|TRBV19
CASSEDRGGYTF
TGTGCCAGTAGTGAAGACAGGGGGGGCTACACCTTC
>TRBD2|TRBJ2-1|-|17|TRBV12-5
CASGLTRGLAGVNEQFF
TGTGCTAGTGGTTTGACGAGAGGACTAGCGGGAGTAAATGAGCAGTTCTTC
>-|TRBJ2-7|-|14|TRBV14
CASSQGQGGYEQYF
TGTGCCAGCAGCCAAGGACAGGGAGGCTACGAGCAGTACTTC
>TRBD2|TRBJ2-1|-|15|TRBV30
CAWSVLASGRGEQFF
TGTGCCTGGAGTGTCCTCGCTAGCGGGAGGGGTGAGCAGTTCTTC
>-|TRBJ2-3|-|10|TRBV6-1
CASSDSLQYF
TGTGCCAGCAGTGACTCCCTGCAGTATTTT
>-|TRBJ1-1|-|12|TRBV19
CASRGLNTEAFF
TGTGCCAGTAGGGGCCTGAACACTGAAGCTTTCTTT
>-|TRBJ2-6|-|15|TRBV2
CASKGVRAGANVLTF
TGTGCCAGCAAGGGGGTAAGGGCTGGGGCCAACGTCCTGACTTTC
>-|TRBJ1-3|-|11|TRBV20-1
CSAGGGNTIYF
TGCAGTGCGGGCGGGGGAAACACCATATATTTT
>TRBD1|TRBJ2-3|-|15|TRBV4-3
CASSQGTGGSDTQYF
TGCGCCAGCAGCCAAGGGACAGGGGGCTCAGATACGCAGTATTTT
>TRBD2|TRBJ2-3|few|14|TRBV7-9
CASRRGLGSDTQYF
TGTGCCAGCAGACGGGGACTAGGCTCAGATACGCAGTATTTT
>-|TRBJ1-1|-|12|TRBV29-1
CSVEPGEAEAFF
TGCAGCGTTGAGCCCGGGGAGGCTGAAGCTTTCTTT
>-|TRBJ2-6|-|13|TRBV28
CASIQSGANVLTF
TGTGCCAGCATCCAGTCTGGGGCCAACGTCCTGACTTTC
>TRBD2|TRBJ2-7|-|15|TRBV6-5
CASSPLAGGTYEQYF
TGTGCCAGCAGCCCCCTAGCGGGAGGTACCTACGAGCAGTACTTC
>-|TRBJ1-6|-|16|TRBV5-4
CASSQDRLLNNSPLHF
TGTGCCAGCAGCCAGGACAGACTCCTCAATAATTCACCCCTCCACTTT
>-|TRBJ2-7|-|15|TRBV5-1
CASSRDKGVSYEQYF
TGCGCCAGCAGCCGTGACAAGGGGGTTTCCTACGAGCAGTACTTC
>TRBD1|TRBJ1-1|-|16|TRBV6-1
CASSEPKGAQNTEAFF
TGTGCCAGCAGTGAACCAAAGGGGGCCCAGAACACTGAAGCTTTCTTT
>-|TRBJ1-1|-|16|TRBV4-1
CASSQAPGDLNTEAFF
TGCGCCAGCAGCCAAGCCCCGGGGGACCTGAACACTGAAGCTTTCTTT
>TRBD2|TRBJ2-1|-|16|TRBV5-6
CASSYRAGETYNEQFF
TGTGCCAGCAGCTATCGCGCGGGAGAAACTTATAATGAGCAGTTCTTC
>-|TRBJ1-1|-|15|TRBV5-1
CASSLGTGSNTEAFF
TGCGCCAGCAGCTTGGGTACAGGATCGAACACTGAAGCTTTCTTT
>-|TRBJ1-3|-|15|TRBV7-2
CASSPEAGNGNTIYF
TGTGCCAGCAGCCCCGAGGCCGGGAATGGAAACACCATATATTTT
>-|TRBJ1-5|-|14|TRBV5-1
CASSPPRDNQPQHF
TGCGCCAGCAGCCCGCCCAGGGATAATCAGCCCCAGCATTTT
>-|TRBJ2-1|-|14|TRBV7-7
CASSLGGNKDEQFF
TGTGCTAGCAGCTTAGGCGGGAACAAGGATGAGCAGTTCTTC
>-|TRBJ2-2|once|13|TRBV7-3
CASSLVGCGELFF
TGTGCCAGCAGCTTGGTGGGCTGCGGGGAGCTGTTTTTT
>-|TRBJ2-1|-|15|TRBV5-1
CASSLTLSSYNEQFF
TGCGCCAGCAGCTTGACTCTAAGCTCCTACAATGAGCAGTTCTTC
>-|TRBJ2-7|few|16|TRBV21-1
CASSNPSDTPSYEQYF
TGTGCCAGCAGCAACCCCTCCGACACCCCGTCCTACGAGCAGTACTTC
>TRBD2|TRBJ2-2|-|17|TRBV7-2
CASSLRALAGNTGELFF
TGTGCCAGCAGCTTACGGGCCCTAGCGGGAAACACCGGGGAGCTGTTTTTT
>TRBD2|TRBJ2-2|-|12|TRBV27
CASGSGRGELFF
TGTGCCAGCGGATCCGGGAGGGGGGAGCTGTTTTTT
>TRBD1|TRBJ1-2|-|14|TRBV7-9
CASSSSGGDYGYTF
TGTGCCAGCAGTAGCTCAGGGGGCGACTATGGCTACACCTTC
>TRBD1|TRBJ2-7|-|11|TRBV11-3
CASSSQGVQYF
TGTGCCAGCAGCTCTCAGGGGGTGCAGTACTTC